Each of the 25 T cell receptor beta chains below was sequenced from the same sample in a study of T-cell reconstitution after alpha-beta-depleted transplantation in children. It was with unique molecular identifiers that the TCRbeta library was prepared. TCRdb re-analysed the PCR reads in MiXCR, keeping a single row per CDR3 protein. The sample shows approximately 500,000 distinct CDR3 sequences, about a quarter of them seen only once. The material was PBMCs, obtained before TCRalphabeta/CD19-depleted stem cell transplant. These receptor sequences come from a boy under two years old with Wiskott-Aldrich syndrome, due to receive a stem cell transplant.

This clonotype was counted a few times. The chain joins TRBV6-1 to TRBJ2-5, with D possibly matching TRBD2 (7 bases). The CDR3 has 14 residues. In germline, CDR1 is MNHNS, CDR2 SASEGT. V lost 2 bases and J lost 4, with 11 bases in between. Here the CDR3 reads CASSEQGGGETQYF. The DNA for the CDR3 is TGTGCCAGCAGTGAACAGGGAGGGGGAGAGACCCAGTACTTC.

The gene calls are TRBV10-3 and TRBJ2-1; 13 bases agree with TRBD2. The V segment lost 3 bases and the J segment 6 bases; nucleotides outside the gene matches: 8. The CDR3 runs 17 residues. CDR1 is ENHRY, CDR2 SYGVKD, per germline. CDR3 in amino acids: CAISDPTSGRTVNEQFF. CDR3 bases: TGTGCCATCAGTGACCCGACTAGCGGGAGGACGGTCAATGAGCAGTTCTTC.

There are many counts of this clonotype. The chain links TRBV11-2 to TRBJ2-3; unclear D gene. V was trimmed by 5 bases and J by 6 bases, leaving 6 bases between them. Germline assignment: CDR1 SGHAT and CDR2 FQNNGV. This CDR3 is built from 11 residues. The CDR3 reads CASSVVDTQYF. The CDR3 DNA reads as TGTGCCAGCAGCGTGGTGGATACGCAGTATTTT.

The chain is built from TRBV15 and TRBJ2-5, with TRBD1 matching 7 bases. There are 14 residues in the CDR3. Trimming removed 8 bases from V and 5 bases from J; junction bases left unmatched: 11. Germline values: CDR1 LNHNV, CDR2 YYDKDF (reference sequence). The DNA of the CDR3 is TGTGCCACCGGGTCGGGACAGAATGTGGAGACCCAGTACTTC. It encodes CATGSGQNVETQYF. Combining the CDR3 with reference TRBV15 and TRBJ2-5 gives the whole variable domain DAMVIQNPRYQVTQFGKPVTLSCSQTLNHNVMYWYQQKSSQAPKLLFHYYDKDFNNEADTPDNFQSRRPNTSFCFLDIRSPGLGDTAMYLCATGSGQNVETQYFGPGTRLLVL.

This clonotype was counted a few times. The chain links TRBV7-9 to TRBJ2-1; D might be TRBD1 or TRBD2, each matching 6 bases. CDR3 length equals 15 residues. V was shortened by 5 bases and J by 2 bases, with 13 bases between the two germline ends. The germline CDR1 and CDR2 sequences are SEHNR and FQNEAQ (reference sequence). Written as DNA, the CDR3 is TGTGCCAGCAGCCCCAGGGGAGGCACCTACAATGAGCAGTTCTTC. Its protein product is CASSPRGGTYNEQFF.

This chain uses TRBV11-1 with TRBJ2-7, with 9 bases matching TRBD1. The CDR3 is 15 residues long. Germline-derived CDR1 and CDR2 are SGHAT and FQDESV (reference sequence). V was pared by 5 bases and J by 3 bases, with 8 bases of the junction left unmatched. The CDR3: CASSAGTGLNYEQYF. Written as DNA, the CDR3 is TGTGCCAGCAGCGCCGGGACAGGGTTAAACTACGAGCAGTACTTC.

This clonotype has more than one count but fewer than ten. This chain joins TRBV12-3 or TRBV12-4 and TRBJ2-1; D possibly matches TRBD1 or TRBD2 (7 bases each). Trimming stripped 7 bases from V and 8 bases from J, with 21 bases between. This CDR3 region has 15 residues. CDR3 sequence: CASTLPAGGGDEQFF. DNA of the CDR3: TGTGCCAGCACCCTTCCGGCAGGGGGAGGGGATGAGCAGTTCTTC.

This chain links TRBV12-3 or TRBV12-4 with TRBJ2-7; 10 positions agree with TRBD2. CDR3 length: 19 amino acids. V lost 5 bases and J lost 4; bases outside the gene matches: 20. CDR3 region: CASSPGGTSEIDRDYEQYF. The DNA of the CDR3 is TGTGCCAGCAGTCCCGGGGGGACTAGCGAGATAGATAGGGATTACGAGCAGTACTTC.

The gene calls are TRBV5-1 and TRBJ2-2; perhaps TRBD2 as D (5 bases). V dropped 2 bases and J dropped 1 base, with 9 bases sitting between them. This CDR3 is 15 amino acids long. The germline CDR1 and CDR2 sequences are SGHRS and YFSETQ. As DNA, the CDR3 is TGCGCCAGCAGCTTTTGGACTGAGAACACCGGGGAGCTGTTTTTT. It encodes CASSFWTENTGELFF.

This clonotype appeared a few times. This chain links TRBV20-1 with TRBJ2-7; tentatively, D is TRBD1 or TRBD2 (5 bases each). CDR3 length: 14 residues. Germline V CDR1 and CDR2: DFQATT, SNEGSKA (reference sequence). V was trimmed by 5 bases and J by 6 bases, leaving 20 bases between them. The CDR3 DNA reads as TGCAGTGCTCACGGGGCGCTGGGTCTTACCGAGCAGTACTTC. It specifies CSAHGALGLTEQYF.

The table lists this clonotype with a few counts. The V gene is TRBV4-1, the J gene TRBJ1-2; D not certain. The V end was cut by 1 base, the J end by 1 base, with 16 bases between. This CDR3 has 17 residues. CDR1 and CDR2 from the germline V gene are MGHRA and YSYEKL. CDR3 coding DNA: TGCGCCAGCAGCCAAGCCCTGCCCCTTTCCGATAACTATGGCTACACCTTC. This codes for CASSQALPLSDNYGYTF.

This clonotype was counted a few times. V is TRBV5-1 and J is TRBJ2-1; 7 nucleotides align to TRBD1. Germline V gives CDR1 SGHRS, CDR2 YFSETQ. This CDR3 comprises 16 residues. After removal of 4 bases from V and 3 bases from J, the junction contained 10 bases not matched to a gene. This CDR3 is CASSLTIRDSYNEQFF. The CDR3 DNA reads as TGCGCCAGCAGCCTCACGATCCGGGACAGCTACAATGAGCAGTTCTTC.

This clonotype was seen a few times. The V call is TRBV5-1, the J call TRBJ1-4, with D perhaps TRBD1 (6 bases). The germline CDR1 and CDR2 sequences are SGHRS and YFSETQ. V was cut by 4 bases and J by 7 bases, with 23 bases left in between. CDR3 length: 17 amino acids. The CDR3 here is CASSRGGMTGSPEKLFF. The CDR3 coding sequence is TGCGCCAGCAGCCGAGGTGGGATGACAGGCAGTCCTGAAAAACTGTTTTTT.

CDR3 loop: CATSDSTRGGETQYF. The CDR3 DNA is TGTGCCACCAGTGACAGTACTAGGGGCGGAGAGACCCAGTACTTC. The chain is built from TRBV24-1 and TRBJ2-5; either TRBD1 or TRBD2 may supply D (5 bases each). The V end lost 4 bases, the J end lost 4 bases, and 15 bases lay between the germline ends. The CDR3 sequence is 15 residues long. CDR1 and CDR2 (germline): KGHDR, SFDVKD.

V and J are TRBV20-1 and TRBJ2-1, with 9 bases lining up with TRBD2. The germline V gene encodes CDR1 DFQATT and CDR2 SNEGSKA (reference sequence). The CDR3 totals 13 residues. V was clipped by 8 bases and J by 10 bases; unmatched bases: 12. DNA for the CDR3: TGCAGTCTAAAGCGGGAGGCGTCCGGGGAGCAGTTCTTC. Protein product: CSLKREASGEQFF.

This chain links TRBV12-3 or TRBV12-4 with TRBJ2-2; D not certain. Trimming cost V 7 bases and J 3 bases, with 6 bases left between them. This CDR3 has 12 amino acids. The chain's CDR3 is CASKLDTGELFF. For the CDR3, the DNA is TGTGCCAGCAAGCTTGACACCGGGGAGCTGTTTTTT.

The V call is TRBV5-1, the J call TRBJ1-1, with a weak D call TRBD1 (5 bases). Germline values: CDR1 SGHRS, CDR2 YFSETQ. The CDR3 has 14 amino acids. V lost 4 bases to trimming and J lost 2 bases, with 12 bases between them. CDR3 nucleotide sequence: TGCGCCAGCAGCCTCCAGGGCGACAACACTGAAGCTTTCTTT. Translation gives CASSLQGDNTEAFF.

CDR3 region: CASSLLLNSEQFF. The CDR3, as DNA: TGCGCCAGCAGCTTACTCCTGAACAGTGAGCAGTTCTTC. The gene calls are TRBV5-1 and TRBJ2-1; D ambiguous. This CDR3 comprises 13 residues. CDR1 and CDR2 (germline): SGHRS, YFSETQ. The ends were cut back, 2 bases at V and 9 bases at J, with 12 bases in the middle.

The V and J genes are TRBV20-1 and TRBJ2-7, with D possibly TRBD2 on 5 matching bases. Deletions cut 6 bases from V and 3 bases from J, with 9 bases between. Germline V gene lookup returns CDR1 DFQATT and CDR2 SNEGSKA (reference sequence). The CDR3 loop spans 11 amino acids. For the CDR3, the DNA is TGCAGTGCCCTGGGGAGCTACGAGCAGTACTTC. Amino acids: CSALGSYEQYF.

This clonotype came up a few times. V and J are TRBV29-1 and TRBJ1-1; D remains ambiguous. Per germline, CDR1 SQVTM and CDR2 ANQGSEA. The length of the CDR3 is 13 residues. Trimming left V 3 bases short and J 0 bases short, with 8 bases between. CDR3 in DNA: TGCAGCGTTGAGGGCGCATTGAACACTGAAGCTTTCTTT. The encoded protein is CSVEGALNTEAFF.

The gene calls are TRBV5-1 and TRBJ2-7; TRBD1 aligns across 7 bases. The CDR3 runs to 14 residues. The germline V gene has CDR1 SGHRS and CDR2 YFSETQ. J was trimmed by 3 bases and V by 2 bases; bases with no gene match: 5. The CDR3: CASSFTGTDYEQYF. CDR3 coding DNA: TGCGCCAGCAGCTTTACCGGGACAGACTACGAGCAGTACTTC.

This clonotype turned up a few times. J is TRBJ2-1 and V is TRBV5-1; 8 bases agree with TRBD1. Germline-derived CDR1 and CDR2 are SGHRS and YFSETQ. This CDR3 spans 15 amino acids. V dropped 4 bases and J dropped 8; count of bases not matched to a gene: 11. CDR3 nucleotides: TGCGCCAGCAGCCCGGGGCAGGGGGCTGTATATGAGCAGTTCTTC. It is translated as CASSPGQGAVYEQFF.

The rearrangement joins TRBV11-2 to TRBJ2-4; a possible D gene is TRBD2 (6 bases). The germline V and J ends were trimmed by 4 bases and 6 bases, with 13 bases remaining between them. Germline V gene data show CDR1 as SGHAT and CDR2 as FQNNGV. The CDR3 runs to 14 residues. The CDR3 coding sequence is TGTGCCAGCAGCTCCGGGACTGTCGGAAACATTCAGTACTTC. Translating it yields CASSSGTVGNIQYF.

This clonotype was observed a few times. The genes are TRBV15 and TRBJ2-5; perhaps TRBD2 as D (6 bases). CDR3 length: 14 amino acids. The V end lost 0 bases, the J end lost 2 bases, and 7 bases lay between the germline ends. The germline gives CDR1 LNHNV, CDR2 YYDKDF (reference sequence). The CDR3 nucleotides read TGTGCCACCAGCAGAGATGGGGGGCAAGAGACCCAGTACTTC. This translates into CATSRDGGQETQYF.

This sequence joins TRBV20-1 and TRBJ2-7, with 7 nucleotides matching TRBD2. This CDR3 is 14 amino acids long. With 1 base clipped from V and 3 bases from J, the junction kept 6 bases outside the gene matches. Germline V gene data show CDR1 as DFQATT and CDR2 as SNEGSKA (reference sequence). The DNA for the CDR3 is TGCAGTGCTAGAGGTCTAGCGGTCTTCTACGAGCAGTACTTC. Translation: CSARGLAVFYEQYF.